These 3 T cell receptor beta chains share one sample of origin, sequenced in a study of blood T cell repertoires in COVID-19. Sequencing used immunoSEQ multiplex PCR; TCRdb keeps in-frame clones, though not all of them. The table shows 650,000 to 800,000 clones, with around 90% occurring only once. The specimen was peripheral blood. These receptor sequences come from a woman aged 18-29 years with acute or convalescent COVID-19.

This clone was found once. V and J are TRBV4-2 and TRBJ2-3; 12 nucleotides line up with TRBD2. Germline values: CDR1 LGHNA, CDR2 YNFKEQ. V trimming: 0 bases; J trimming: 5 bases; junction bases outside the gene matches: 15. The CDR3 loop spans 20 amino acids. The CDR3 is CASSQDWPSGGAAGLDTQYF. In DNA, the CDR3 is TGTGCCAGCAGCCAAGATTGGCCTAGCGGGGGGGCCGCGGGACTAGATACGCAGTATTTT.

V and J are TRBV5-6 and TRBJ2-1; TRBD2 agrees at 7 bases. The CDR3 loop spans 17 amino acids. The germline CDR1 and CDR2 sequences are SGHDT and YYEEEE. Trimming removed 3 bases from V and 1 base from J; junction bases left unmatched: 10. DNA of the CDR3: TGTGCCAGCAGCTCCCTCGTAACTAGCGAATCCTACAATGAGCAGTTCTTC. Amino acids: CASSSLVTSESYNEQFF. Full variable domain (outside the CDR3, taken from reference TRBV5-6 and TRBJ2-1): DAGVTQSPTHLIKTRGQQVTLRCSPKSGHDTVSWYQQALGQGPQFIFQYYEEEERQRGNFPDRFSGHQFPNYSSELNVNALLLGDSALYLCASSSLVTSESYNEQFFGPGTRLTVL.

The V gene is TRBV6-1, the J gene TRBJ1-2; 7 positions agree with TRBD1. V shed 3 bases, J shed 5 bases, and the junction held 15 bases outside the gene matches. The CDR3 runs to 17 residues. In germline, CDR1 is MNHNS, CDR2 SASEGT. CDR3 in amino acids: CASSEGQQSRGSYGYTF. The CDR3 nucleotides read TGTGCCAGCAGTGAGGGACAGCAATCCCGTGGGAGTTATGGCTACACCTTC.